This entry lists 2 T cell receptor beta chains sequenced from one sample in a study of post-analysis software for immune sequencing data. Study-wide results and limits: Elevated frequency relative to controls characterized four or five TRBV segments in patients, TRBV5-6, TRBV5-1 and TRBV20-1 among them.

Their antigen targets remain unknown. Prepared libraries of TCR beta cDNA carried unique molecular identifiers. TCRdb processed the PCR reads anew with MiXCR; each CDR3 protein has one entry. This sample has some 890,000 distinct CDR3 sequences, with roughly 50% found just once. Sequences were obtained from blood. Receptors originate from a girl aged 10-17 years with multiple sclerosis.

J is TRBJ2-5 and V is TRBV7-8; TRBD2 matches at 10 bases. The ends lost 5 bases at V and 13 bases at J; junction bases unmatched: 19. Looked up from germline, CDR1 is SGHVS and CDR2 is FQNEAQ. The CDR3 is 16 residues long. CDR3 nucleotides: TGTGCCAGCAGCCCCAAAAGGCTAGCGGGGGCATCTCCTACGTACTTC. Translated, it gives CASSPKRLAGASPTYF.

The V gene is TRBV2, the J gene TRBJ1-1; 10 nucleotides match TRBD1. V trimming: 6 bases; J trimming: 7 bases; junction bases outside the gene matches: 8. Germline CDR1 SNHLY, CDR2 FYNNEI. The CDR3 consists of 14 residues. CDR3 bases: TGTGCCAGCAGATACCGGGACAGGGGAGTTGAAGCTTTCTTT. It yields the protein CASRYRDRGVEAFF.